These T cell receptor beta chains were read from a single sample in a study of human T cells and chemical hapten exposure. TCRdb reprocessed the RACE reads via MiXCR and lists one record per CDR3 protein. Of about 300,000 distinct CDR3 sequences in the sample, roughly 6% were seen once. The sequenced sample was whole blood, obtained in connection with sensitization to the hapten diphenylcyclopropenone (DPC). Source of these receptors: a woman aged 18-29 years with alopecia areata. Some clones in this sample may be carry-over from other donors' samples. Both conserved end residues are part of each CDR3.

TRBV7-2 | CASSLVRAPGEKLFF
TRBV13 | CASRLQSSGANVLTF
TRBV10-2 | CASAREMNTEAFF
TRBV6-1 | CASSEAWVGGEKLFF
TRBV14 | CASSPLDRANYGYTF
TRBV20-1 | CSARRDGYSYEQYF
TRBV12-3/TRBV12-4 | CASSSPGTGTYEQYF
TRBV5-4 | CASSADRGRRRNTEAFF
TRBV4-1 | CASSHGREALLSYNSPLHF
TRBV12-3/TRBV12-4 | CASSLRRPSTHNYF
TRBV12-3/TRBV12-4 | CASSWGTYNEQFF
TRBV6-5 | CASSWNSGGYQETQYF
TRBV10-3 | CAISPSQRLEQYF
TRBV7-2 | CASSLEERAFF
TRBV12-3/TRBV12-4 | CASSYQRGTDTQYF